The present T cell receptor beta chain was sequenced within a study of blood T cells in healthy people across ages. Findings and caveats of the study: Higher diversity and more naive CD4+ cells were features of long-lived donors, compared to aged donors.

Primed by a sample-barcoded 5' primer and a J-beta primer mix, a second PCR proceeded for about 6 to 12 cycles. TCRdb called the 5' RACE reads again in MiXCR, with one record for every CDR3 protein. Of approximately 760,000 distinct CDR3 sequences in the sample, 25% are singletons; the top ten hold more than 7.5%. The germline CDR1 and CDR2 sequences are SQVTM and ANQGSEA. V was trimmed by 2 bases and J by 5 bases, leaving 21 bases between them. The CDR3 covers 16 residues. For this clonotype: Its specificity is unknown.

The same sample was also used in a study of T cells of mothers and their children.

The sequenced material came from blood. The chain has TRBV29-1 and TRBJ1-2; TRBD1 might be the D (5 bases). This clonotype was sampled from a boy aged 5 to 17 in good health. CDR3 protein: CSVERQDIPPGYGYTF. Written as DNA, the CDR3 is TGCAGCGTTGAACGGCAGGATATCCCCCCAGGGTATGGCTACACCTTC.